What follows describes a single T cell receptor (beta chain). The antigen this receptor binds is unknown. No much larger clonotype is one base removed from it; base qualities were not supplied. Ficoll-Paque density gradient centrifugation was used to isolate PBMCs. CDR1 and CDR2 are drawn from the germline V gene (reference sequence): SEHNR, FQNEAQ. V is clipped by 5 bases and J by 7 bases, and the sequence between their germline boundaries is 13 bases long. The CDR3 starts with the cysteine, ends with the phenylalanine, and has 13 residues. The retained sequence is limited to the CDR3, 39 bases, with the frame set at the first base. The listed sequencing device is Illumina NovaSeq 6000. cDNA libraries for TCRalpha and TCRbeta were prepared by 5'RACE using constant-segment primers, with sample barcodes and unique molecular identifiers added. Trizol reagent was used to extract RNA from every sample. Libraries were amplified in two PCR steps, with a second sample barcode and Illumina TruSeq adapters added in the second step. The libraries were sequenced on an Illumina NovaSeq using 2 x 150 bp paired-end reads. On the authors' methods: Reads were demultiplexed and collapsed into UMI-guided consensus sequences with migec v1.2.7. Using mixcr v2.1.11, the UMI consensuses were aligned to TRA and TRB V and J templates and assembled into clonotypes. Clonotypes were classified as expanded or contracted when called significant by both edgeR and NoisET, with noise models trained on biological replicates. For edgeR calls, the cutoffs were a false discovery rate-adjusted p below 0.01 and a log2 fold-change threshold of 1. As an exploratory analysis of dynamics, max-normalized trajectories of the 1000 most abundant clonotypes were examined by PCA with hierarchical clustering. The CD4 or CD8 phenotype of responding clones was assigned using the separately sequenced CD4+ and CD8+ repertoires. TCRdb reprocessed the public reads (quality trimming at Q25 with fastp, clone calling with MiXCR) and kept in-frame beta chains. Identical CDR3 proteins give one entry, which carries the most common genes and DNA. TCRdb assigned the V and J calls; the authors' analysis was not used. The sample table records around 110,000 distinct CDR3 sequences; over 13% of these occur just once. The ten biggest clones cover under 45% of the sample.

This entry comes from a study of T-cell memory formation after mild COVID-19 listed by TCRdb under 2021. Study-wide context: TCR sequence clusters from the two donors were found to be largely donor specific. Longitudinal TCRalpha and TCRbeta repertoire sequencing tracked T-cell clones expanding and contracting after mild COVID-19 in two donors. The cohort was made up of two young adult volunteers, one female and one male, who were previously healthy.

Broader findings and caveats from the paper: Contracting CD4+ clones appeared mostly in the CM and EM memory subsets, whereas CD8+ clones were enriched in EMRA. Some responding clones were detected in pre-infection memory, suggesting pre-existing cross-reactive memory T cells joined the SARS-CoV-2 response. The study included only two mild cases, and larger cohorts that include severe cases with pre-infection samples were judged to be necessary. Whether the second-wave clones peaking on day 37 were SARS-CoV-2 specific was not confirmed. Clones that contracted from day 15 to 85 showed balanced CD4/CD8 phenotypes, whereas a second wave of clones that expanded from day 15 to 37 leaned towards CD4+.

The receptor's source is a man between 18 and 35 years old who had mild COVID-19 (a few samples of this study predate the infection). The sample titles of this study are shuffled in the database, so cell type and time point are left out; the donor was told from shared clones. The sequencing sample was made of PBMCs or a T cell subset sorted from them (not recorded which). This chain joins TRBV7-9 to TRBJ2-3, with the D gene call left open. The CDR3 corresponds to CASSRTDANTQYF. DNA sequence: TGTGCCAGCAGCAGGACCGACGCCAATACGCAGTATTTT.